These 11 T cell receptor beta chains were sequenced from one sample in a study of graft-versus-host responses after intestinal transplantation. The data were produced by immunoSEQ multiplex PCR, yet TCRdb's version contains in-frame clones alone and is incomplete. The table includes fewer than 60,000 clones, 84% detected once. No antigen has been assigned to these receptors. The specimen comprised unstimulated CD4+ T cells sorted from spleen or lymph node cells, sampled before transplant. Receptors originate from a human donor who was the organ donor for an intestinal transplant.

This chain connects TRBV27 to TRBJ2-5; no reliable D call. Per germline, CDR1 MNHEY and CDR2 SMNVEV (reference sequence). This CDR3 has 14 residues. V lost 5 bases and J lost 8, with 18 bases in between. The chain's CDR3 is CASSPETGSRTQYF. The CDR3 nucleotides are TGTGCCAGCAGTCCAGAGACCGGGTCTCGAACCCAGTACTTC.

This sequence joins TRBV7-2 and TRBJ2-3; D may be TRBD2 (6 bases). Germline lookup yields CDR1 SGHTA and CDR2 FQGNSA. V shed 3 bases and J shed 6 bases, with 7 bases lying between them. This CDR3 region has 12 residues. In DNA form, the CDR3 reads TGTGCCAGCAGCTTCGGGGGTGATACGCAGTATTTT. Translated: CASSFGGDTQYF.

V and J are TRBV14 and TRBJ1-6; D not resolved. The germline V gene has CDR1 SGHDN and CDR2 FVKESK. V was pared by 1 base and J by 8 bases, with 6 bases between. The CDR3 loop spans 13 amino acids. The CDR3 loop reads CASSQVGDSPLHF. The CDR3 DNA is TGTGCCAGCAGCCAAGTTGGTGATTCACCCCTCCACTTT.

The CDR3 protein is CASSLQGAGTDTQYF. The CDR3 nucleotides read TGTGCCAGCAGTTTACAGGGGGCGGGCACAGATACGCAGTATTTT. This chain links TRBV27 with TRBJ2-3; 8 nucleotides align to TRBD1. Germline assignment: CDR1 MNHEY and CDR2 SMNVEV (reference sequence). The CDR3 totals 15 residues. With 2 bases clipped from V and 1 base from J, the junction kept 2 bases outside the gene matches.

V is TRBV19 and J is TRBJ2-3, with D perhaps being TRBD1 or TRBD2 (6 bases each). CDR1 LNHDA and CDR2 SQIVND come from the germline V gene (reference sequence). The V end was cut by 8 bases, the J end by 2 bases, with 14 bases between. The CDR3 totals 14 residues. The CDR3 spells CASRRGEYTDTQYF. CDR3 nucleotide sequence: TGTGCCAGTCGAAGGGGGGAGTACACAGATACGCAGTATTTT.

The rearrangement joins TRBV6-5 to TRBJ1-2; TRBD1 is a possible D gene (6 bases). V was shortened by 6 bases and J by 4 bases, with 18 bases between the two germline ends. The CDR3 is 15 residues long. Germline assignment: CDR1 MNHEY and CDR2 SVGAGI. This CDR3 reads CASSPAAGETYGYTF. CDR3 nucleotide sequence: TGTGCCAGCAGCCCTGCGGCAGGGGAAACCTATGGCTACACCTTC.

The chain is built from TRBV5-4 and TRBJ2-5, with TRBD1 identical over 8 bases. After removal of 0 bases from V and 4 bases from J, the junction contained 14 bases not matched to a gene. The germline V gene has CDR1 SGHNT and CDR2 YYREEE (reference sequence). The CDR3 runs 18 residues. DNA of the CDR3: TGTGCCAGCAGCTTGGCCGGTGGGGCAGGGGGCGGACTAGAGACCCAGTACTTC. It specifies CASSLAGGAGGGLETQYF.

V usage is TRBV19 and J usage is TRBJ2-3; 12 bases are shared with TRBD2. CDR1 and CDR2 from the germline V gene are LNHDA and SQIVND (reference sequence). The CDR3 is made up of 14 amino acids. With V trimmed by 4 bases and J by 4 bases, 0 bases remained unmatched. CDR3 protein: CASSTSGRADTQYF. CDR3 sequence (DNA): TGTGCCAGTAGTACTAGCGGGAGGGCAGATACGCAGTATTTT.

The rearrangement links TRBV7-9 to TRBJ2-7; tentatively, D is TRBD1 (6 bases). Trimming pared 6 bases from V and 3 bases from J, leaving 21 bases between. CDR1 and CDR2 from the germline V gene are SEHNR and FQNEAQ (reference sequence). This CDR3 comprises 16 residues. Here the CDR3 reads CASRRQVAGGVYEQYF. The CDR3 DNA reads TGTGCCAGCAGGCGACAGGTAGCTGGCGGAGTCTACGAGCAGTACTTC. Looking up the rest from reference TRBV7-9 and TRBJ2-7 gives the full variable domain: DTGVSQNPRHKITKRGQNVTFRCDPISEHNRLYWYRQTLGQGPEFLTYFQNEAQLEKSRLLSDRFSAERPKGSFSTLEIQRTEQGDSAMYLCASRRQVAGGVYEQYFGPGTRLTVT.

This clone has just a few counts. This chain joins TRBV7-2 and TRBJ2-1; 14 positions match TRBD2. In germline, CDR1 is SGHTA, CDR2 FQGNSA. The CDR3 totals 19 residues. Losses at the gene ends were 4 bases for V and 6 bases for J; bases not matched to a gene: 14. Written as DNA, the CDR3 is TGTGCCAGCAGCTCCCTTATTAATCCGACTAGCGGGGGGGTCAATGAGCAGTTCTTC. It translates to CASSSLINPTSGGVNEQFF.

V gene TRBV30 combines with J gene TRBJ1-5; perhaps TRBD1 as D (5 bases). This CDR3 is built from 13 residues. CDR1 and CDR2 from the germline V gene are GTSNPN and SVGIG (reference sequence). V lost 2 bases, J lost 7 bases, and 12 bases lay in between. The CDR3 DNA reads TGTGCCTGGAGTTTACGGGGGGACCAGCCCCAGCATTTT. Translated, it gives CAWSLRGDQPQHF.